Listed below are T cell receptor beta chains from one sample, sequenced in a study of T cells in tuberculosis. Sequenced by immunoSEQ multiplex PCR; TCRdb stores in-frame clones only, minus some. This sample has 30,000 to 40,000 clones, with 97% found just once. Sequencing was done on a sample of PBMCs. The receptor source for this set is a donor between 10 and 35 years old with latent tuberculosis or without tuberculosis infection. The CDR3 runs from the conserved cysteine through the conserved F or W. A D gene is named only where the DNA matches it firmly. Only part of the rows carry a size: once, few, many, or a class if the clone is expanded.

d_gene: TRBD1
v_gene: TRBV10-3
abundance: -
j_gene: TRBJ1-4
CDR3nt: TGTGCCATCAGCGCCATGGACGGCCAGGGGGGAGAACTGTTTTTT
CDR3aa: CAISAMDGQGGELFF

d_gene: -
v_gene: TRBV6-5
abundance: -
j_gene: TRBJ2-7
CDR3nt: TGTGCCAGCCAAAGCTGGCGGGGTAGGTACGAGCAGTACTTC
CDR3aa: CASQSWRGRYEQYF

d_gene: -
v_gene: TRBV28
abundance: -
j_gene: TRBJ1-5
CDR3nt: TGTGCCAGCAGTCCCAGGGGTTTGGGGCGCAATCAGCCCCAGCATTTT
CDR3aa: CASSPRGLGRNQPQHF

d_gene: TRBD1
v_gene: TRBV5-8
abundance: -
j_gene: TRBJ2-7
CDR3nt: TGTGCCAGCAGCTTGGACCCGGGACAGGGAAGCGAGCAGTACTTC
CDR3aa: CASSLDPGQGSEQYF

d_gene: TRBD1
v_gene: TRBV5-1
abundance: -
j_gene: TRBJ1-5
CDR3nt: TGCGCCAGCAGAAACAGGCAAGCTTACCGGAAACAGGGGTGGGTCTATAGCAATCAGCCCCAGCATTTT
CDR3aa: CASRNRQAYRKQGWVYSNQPQHF

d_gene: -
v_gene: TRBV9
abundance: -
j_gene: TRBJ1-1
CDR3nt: TGTGCCAGCAGCGCCAGAGGCCAGGGAGGCACTGAAGCTTTCTTT
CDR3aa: CASSARGQGGTEAFF

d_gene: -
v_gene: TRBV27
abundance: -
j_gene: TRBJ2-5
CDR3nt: TGTGCCAGCAGTTTGTTGCGGGAACAAGAGACCCAGTACTTC
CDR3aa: CASSLLREQETQYF

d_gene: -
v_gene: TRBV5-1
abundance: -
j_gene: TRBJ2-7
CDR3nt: TGCGCCAGCAGCTTGGAGCTAGCGAGGGAGCAGTACTTC
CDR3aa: CASSLELAREQYF

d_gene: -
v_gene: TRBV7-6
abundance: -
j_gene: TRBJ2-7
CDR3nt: TGTGCCAGCAGCTACGCGGGACTCAGGGAGCAGTACTTC
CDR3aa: CASSYAGLREQYF

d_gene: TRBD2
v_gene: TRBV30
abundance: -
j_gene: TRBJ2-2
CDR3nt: TGTGCCTGGTTTCCCACCCCAGCGGGAGTCGAGCTAGGCGGGGAGCTGTTTTTT
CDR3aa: CAWFPTPAGVELGGELFF

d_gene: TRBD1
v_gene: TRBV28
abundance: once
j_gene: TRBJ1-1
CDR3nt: TGTGCCAGCAGAAGGACAGGGGTTACGGACACTGAAGCTTTCTTT
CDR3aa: CASRRTGVTDTEAFF

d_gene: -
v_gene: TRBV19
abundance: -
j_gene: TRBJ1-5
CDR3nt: TGTGCCAGTAGTATAGTGCAGGGTCTCCTTAAGGGGCCCCAGCATTTT
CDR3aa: CASSIVQGLLKGPQHF

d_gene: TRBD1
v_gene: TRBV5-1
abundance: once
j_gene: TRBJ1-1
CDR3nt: TGCGCCAGCAGCGGCAGGGGGCTGAGTACTGAAGCTTTCTTT
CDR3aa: CASSGRGLSTEAFF

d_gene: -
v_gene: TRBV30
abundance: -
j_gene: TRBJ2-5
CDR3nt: TGTGCCTGGAGTGTACGCGGGGGCACTTATAACAAAGAGACCCAGTACTTC
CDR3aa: CAWSVRGGTYNKETQYF

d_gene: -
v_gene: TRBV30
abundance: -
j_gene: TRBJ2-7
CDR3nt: TGTGCCTGGTCCCGCGGGACCTCGTCAGAGCAGTACTTC
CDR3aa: CAWSRGTSSEQYF

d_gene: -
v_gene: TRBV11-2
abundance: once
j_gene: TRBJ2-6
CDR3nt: TGTGCCAGCACCCGAGCTGGGGCCAACGTCCTGACTTTC
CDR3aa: CASTRAGANVLTF

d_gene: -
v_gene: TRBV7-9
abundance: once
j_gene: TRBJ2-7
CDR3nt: TGTGCCAGCAGCCTCTTGATGGGGAGCGAGCAGTACTTC
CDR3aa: CASSLLMGSEQYF

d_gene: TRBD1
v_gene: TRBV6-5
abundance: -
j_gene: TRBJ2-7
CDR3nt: TGTGCCAGCAGTTACTCGGACAGGGGTTACGAGCAGTACTTC
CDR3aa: CASSYSDRGYEQYF

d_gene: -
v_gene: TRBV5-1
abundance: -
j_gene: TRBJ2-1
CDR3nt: TGCGCCAGCAGCTTGGACGCCGAAAGGGGTGTTCAGTTCTTC
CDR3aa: CASSLDAERGVQFF